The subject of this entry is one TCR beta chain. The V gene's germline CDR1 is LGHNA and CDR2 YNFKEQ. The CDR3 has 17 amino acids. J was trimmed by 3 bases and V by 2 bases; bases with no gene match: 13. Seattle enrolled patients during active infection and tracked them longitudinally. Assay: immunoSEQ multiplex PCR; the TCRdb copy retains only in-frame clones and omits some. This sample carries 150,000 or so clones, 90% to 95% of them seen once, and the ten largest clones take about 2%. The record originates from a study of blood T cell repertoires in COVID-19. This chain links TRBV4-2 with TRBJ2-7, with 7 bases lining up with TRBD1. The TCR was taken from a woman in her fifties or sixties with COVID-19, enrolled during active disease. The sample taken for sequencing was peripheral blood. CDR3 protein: CASSQFLNGQGVYEQYF. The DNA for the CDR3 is TGTGCCAGCAGCCAATTCCTCAACGGGCAGGGGGTCTACGAGCAGTACTTC.